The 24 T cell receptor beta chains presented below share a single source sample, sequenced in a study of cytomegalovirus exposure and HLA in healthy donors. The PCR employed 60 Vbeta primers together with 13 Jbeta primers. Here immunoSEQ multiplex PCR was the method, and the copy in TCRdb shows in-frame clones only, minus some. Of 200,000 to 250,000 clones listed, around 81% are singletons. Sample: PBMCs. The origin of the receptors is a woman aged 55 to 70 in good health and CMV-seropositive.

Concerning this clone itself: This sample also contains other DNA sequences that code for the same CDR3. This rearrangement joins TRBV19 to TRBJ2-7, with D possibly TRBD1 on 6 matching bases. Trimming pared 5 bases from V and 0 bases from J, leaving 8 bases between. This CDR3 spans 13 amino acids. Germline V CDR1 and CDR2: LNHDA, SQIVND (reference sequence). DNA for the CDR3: TGTGCCAGTAGTCTGGACAGCTCCTACGAGCAGTACTTC. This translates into CASSLDSSYEQYF.

The CDR3 DNA follows: TGTGCCAGCAGCCCGTTAGGGACTAGCGGGAGAAACGGAAATGAGCAGTTCTTC. It translates to CASSPLGTSGRNGNEQFF. The chain joins TRBV14 to TRBJ2-1; 14 bases line up with TRBD2. CDR1 is SGHDN, CDR2 FVKESK, per germline. CDR3 size: 18 residues. V dropped 4 bases and J dropped 7; count of bases not matched to a gene: 12.

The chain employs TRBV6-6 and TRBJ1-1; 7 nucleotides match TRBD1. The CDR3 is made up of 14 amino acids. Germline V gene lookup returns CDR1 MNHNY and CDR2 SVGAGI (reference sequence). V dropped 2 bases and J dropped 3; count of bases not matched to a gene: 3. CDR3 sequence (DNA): TGTGCCAGCAGTTACACAGGGGAGGACACTGAAGCTTTCTTT. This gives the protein CASSYTGEDTEAFF.

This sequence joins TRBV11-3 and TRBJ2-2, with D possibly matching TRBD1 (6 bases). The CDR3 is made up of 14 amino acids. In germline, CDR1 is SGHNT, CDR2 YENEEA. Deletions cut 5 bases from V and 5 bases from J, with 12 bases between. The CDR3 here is CASSPNTGTGELFF. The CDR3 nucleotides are TGTGCCAGCAGCCCGAATACAGGGACCGGGGAGCTGTTTTTT.

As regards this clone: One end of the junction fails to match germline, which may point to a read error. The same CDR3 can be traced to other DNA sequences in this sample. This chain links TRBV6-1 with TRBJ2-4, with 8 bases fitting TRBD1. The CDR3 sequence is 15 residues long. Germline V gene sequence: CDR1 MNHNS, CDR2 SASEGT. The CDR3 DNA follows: TGCGCCAGCAGAGCAGAACCGGGACAGGCTTATATTCAGTACTTC. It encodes CASRAEPGQAYIQYF.

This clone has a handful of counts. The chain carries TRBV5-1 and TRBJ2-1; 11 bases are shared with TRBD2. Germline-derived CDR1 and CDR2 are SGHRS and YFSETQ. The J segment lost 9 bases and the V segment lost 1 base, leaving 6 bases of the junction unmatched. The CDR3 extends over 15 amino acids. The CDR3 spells CASSLIAGGPGEQFF. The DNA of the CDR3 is TGCGCCAGCAGCTTGATAGCGGGAGGGCCAGGTGAGCAGTTCTTC.

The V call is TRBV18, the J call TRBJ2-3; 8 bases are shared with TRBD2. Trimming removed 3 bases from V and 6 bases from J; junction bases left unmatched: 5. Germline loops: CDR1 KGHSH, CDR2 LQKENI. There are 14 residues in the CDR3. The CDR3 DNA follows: TGTGCCAGCTCACCCCGGGGGGGGCAGGATACGCAGTATTTT. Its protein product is CASSPRGGQDTQYF.

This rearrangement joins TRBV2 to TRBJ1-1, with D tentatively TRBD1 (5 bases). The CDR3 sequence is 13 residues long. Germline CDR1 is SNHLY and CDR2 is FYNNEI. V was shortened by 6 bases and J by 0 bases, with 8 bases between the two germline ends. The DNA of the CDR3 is TGTGCCAGCAGCAGGGAAATGAACACTGAAGCTTTCTTT. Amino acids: CASSREMNTEAFF.

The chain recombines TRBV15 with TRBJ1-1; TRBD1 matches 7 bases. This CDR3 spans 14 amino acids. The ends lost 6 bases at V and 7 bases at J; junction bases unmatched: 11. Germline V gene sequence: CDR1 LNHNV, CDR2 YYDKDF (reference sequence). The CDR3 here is CATRTGDRTGEAFF. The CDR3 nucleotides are TGTGCCACCAGAACAGGTGACCGGACAGGTGAAGCTTTCTTT.

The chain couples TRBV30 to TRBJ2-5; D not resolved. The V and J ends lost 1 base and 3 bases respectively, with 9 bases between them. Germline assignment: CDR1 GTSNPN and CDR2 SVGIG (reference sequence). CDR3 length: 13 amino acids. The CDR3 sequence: CAWSETRKETQYF. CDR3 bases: TGTGCCTGGAGTGAGACACGAAAAGAGACCCAGTACTTC.

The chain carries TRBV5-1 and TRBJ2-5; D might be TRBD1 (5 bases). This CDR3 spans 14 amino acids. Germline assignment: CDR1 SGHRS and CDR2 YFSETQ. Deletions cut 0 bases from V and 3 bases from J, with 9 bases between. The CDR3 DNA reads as TGCGCCAGCAGCTTGGGGACAAGCGAAGAGACCCAGTACTTC. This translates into CASSLGTSEETQYF.

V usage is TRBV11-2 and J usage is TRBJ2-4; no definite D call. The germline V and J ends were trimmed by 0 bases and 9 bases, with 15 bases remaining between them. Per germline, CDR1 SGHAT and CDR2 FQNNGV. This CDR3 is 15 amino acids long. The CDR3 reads CASSLEPSSKSIQYF. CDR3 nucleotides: TGTGCCAGCAGCTTAGAGCCTAGTTCGAAGAGCATTCAGTACTTC.

CDR3 sequence: CASSGLSTGLTYNEQFF. CDR3 DNA: TGCGCCAGCAGTGGCCTCTCCACGGGACTAACCTACAATGAGCAGTTCTTC. The gene calls are TRBV10-2 and TRBJ2-1, with 7 bases fitting TRBD2. The germline CDR1 and CDR2 sequences are WSHSY and SAAADI. V was pared by 4 bases and J by 2 bases, with 11 bases of the junction left unmatched. The CDR3 is 17 residues long.

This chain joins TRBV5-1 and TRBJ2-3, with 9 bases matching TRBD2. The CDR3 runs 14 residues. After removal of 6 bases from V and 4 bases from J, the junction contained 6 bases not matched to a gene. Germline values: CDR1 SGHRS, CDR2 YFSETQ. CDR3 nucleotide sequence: TGCGCCAGCAAGTTAGCGGGAGTGGCAGATACGCAGTATTTT. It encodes CASKLAGVADTQYF. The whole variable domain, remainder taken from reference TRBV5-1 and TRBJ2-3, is KAGVTQTPRYLIKTRGQQVTLSCSPISGHRSVSWYQQTPGQGLQFLFEYFSETQRNKGNFPGRFSGRQFSNSRSEMNVSTLELGDSALYLCASKLAGVADTQYFGPGTRLTVL.

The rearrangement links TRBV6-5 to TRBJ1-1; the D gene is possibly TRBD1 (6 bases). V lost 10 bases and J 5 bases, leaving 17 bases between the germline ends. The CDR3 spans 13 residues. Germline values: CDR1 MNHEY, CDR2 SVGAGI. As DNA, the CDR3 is TGTGCCACAACACAGGGACCGGGGACTGAAGCTTTCTTT. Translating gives CATTQGPGTEAFF.

DNA for the CDR3: TGTGCCAGCACCCTCGCCAGGCTAGCGGGTCACAATGAGCAGTTCTTC. This encodes CASTLARLAGHNEQFF. The rearrangement joins TRBV28 to TRBJ2-1; TRBD2 matches at 8 bases. Germline trimming cut 7 bases from V and 5 bases from J; bases unmatched to any gene: 13. The CDR3 is made up of 16 amino acids. Germline V gives CDR1 MDHEN, CDR2 SYDVKM.

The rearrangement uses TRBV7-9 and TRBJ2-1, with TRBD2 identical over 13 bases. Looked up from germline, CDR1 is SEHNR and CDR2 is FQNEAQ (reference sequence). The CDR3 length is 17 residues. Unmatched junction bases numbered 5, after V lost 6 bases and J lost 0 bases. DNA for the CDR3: TGTGCCAGCAGGGGGACTAGCGGGGCAAGCTCCTACAATGAGCAGTTCTTC. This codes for CASRGTSGASSYNEQFF.

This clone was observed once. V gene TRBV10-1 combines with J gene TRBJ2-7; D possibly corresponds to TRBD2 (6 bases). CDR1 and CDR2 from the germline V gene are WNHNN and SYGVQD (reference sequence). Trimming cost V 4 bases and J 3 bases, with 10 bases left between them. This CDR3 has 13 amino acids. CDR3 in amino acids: CASSVAENYEQYF. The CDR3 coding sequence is TGCGCCAGCAGTGTAGCGGAGAACTACGAGCAGTACTTC.

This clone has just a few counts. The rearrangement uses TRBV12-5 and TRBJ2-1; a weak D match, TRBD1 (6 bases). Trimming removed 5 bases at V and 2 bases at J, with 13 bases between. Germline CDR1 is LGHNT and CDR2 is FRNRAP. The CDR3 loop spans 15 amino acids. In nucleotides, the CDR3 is TGTGCTAGTGGTCTAGGGACACCCACCTACAATGAGCAGTTCTTC. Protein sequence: CASGLGTPTYNEQFF.

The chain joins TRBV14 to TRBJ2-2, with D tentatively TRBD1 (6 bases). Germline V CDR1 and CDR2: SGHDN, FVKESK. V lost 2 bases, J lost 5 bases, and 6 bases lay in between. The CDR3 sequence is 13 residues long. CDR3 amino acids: CASSQTGTGELFF. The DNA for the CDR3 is TGTGCCAGCAGCCAAACAGGGACCGGGGAGCTGTTTTTT.

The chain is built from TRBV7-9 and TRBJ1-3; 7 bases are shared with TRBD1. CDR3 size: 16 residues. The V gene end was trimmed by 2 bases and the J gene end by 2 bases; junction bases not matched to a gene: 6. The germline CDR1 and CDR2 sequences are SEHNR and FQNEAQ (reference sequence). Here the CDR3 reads CASSLTGVATGNTIYF. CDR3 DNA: TGTGCCAGCAGCTTAACAGGGGTTGCTACTGGAAACACCATATATTTT.

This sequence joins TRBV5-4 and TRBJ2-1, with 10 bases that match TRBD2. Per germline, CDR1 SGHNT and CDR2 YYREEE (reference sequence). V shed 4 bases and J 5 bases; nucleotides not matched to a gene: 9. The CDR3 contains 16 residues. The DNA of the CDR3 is TGTGCCAGCAGCCAGGTCGCTAGCGGGAGACACAATGAGCAGTTCTTC. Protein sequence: CASSQVASGRHNEQFF. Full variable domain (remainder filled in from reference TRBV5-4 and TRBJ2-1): ETGVTQSPTHLIKTRGQQVTLRCSSQSGHNTVSWYQQALGQGPQFIFQYYREEENGRGNFPPRFSGLQFPNYSSELNVNALELDDSALYLCASSQVASGRHNEQFFGPGTRLTVL.

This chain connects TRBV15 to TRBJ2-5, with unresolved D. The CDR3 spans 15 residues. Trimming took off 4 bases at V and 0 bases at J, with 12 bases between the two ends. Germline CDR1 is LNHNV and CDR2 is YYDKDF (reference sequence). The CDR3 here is CATSKAFRDQETQYF. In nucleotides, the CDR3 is TGTGCCACCAGCAAAGCGTTCCGGGACCAAGAGACCCAGTACTTC.

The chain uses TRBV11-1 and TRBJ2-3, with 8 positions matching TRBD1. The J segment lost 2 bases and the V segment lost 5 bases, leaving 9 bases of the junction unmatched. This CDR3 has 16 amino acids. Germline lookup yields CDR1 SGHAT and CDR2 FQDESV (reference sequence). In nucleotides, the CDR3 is TGTGCCAGCAGCCTCTATTCGGGACAGGCCACAGATACGCAGTATTTT. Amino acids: CASSLYSGQATDTQYF.